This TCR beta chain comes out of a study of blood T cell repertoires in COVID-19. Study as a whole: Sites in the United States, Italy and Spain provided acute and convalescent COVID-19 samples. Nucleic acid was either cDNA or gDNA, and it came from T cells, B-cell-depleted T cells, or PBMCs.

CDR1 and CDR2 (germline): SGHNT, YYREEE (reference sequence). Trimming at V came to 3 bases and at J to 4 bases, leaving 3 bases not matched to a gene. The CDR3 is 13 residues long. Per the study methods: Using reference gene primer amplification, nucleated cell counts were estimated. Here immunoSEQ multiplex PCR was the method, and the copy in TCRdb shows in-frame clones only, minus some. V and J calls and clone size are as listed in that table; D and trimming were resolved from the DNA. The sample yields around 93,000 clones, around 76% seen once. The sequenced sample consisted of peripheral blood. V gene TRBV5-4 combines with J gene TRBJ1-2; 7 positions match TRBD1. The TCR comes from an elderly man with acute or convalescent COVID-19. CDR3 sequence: CASSSGQTYGYTF. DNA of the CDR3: TGTGCCAGCAGCTCGGGACAGACCTATGGCTACACCTTC.